The 32 T cell receptor beta chains reported below all come from one sample, sequenced in a study of T cell repertoires in cytomegalovirus infection (dated by TCRdb to between 2018 and 2021). What the treatment or condition label conveys for this sample: in vitro stimulation with specific CMV peptide epitopes to enrich CMV-specific T cells. These receptors are not linked to any known antigen. The sequencer listed for this sample is Illumina HiSeq 1500. TCRdb took the public reads, trimmed them with fastp at Q25, ran MiXCR for clone calling and kept in-frame beta chains. Every entry covers one CDR3 protein and lists the most common genes and DNA from its rows. For this sample the table gives 71,000 or so distinct CDR3 sequences, of which approximately 20% were detected only once. The top ten constitute 55% to 75% of the sample. The specimen was CD8+ T cells from cultured PBMCs, collected from culture after CMV antigen stimulation. Source of these receptors: a human donor in good health (CMV status not recorded). Some clones in this sample may be carry-over from other donors' samples.

V and J are TRBV7-8 and TRBJ2-3, with unresolved D. The ends were cut back, 0 bases at V and 2 bases at J, with 12 bases in the middle. CDR3 size: 16 residues. Germline values: CDR1 SGHVS, CDR2 FQNEAQ. The CDR3 DNA reads TGTGCCAGCAGCTTAGCGCCCGCAGAGGTCACAGATACGCAGTATTTT. It translates to CASSLAPAEVTDTQYF.

The chain couples TRBV6-5 to TRBJ1-1; D not certain. With 2 bases removed from V and 2 bases from J, the gap between germline ends came to 6 bases. Germline V gene lookup returns CDR1 MNHEY and CDR2 SVGAGI. The CDR3 length is 13 residues. The CDR3 protein is CASSYGFNTEAFF. DNA of the CDR3: TGTGCCAGCAGTTACGGATTCAACACTGAAGCTTTCTTT.

This clonotype was observed a handful of times. The chain has TRBV28 and TRBJ1-4, with unresolved D. V was shortened by 3 bases and J by 3 bases, with 11 bases between the two germline ends. There are 15 residues in the CDR3. Germline V gives CDR1 MDHEN, CDR2 SYDVKM. As DNA, the CDR3 is TGTGCCAGCAGTTTTTTGCCTGAGGCTAATGAAAAACTGTTTTTT. This gives the protein CASSFLPEANEKLFF.

The rearrangement uses TRBV11-2 and TRBJ2-7; 7 nucleotides align to TRBD2. Germline-derived CDR1 and CDR2 are SGHAT and FQNNGV. This CDR3 has 16 residues. The J segment lost 7 bases and the V segment lost 3 bases, leaving 15 bases of the junction unmatched. The CDR3 region has the DNA TGTGCCAGCAGCTTGAAGCCTAGCGGCGGTCGTGGAGAGCAGTACTTC. Its protein is CASSLKPSGGRGEQYF.

The chain joins TRBV11-3 to TRBJ2-1, with 10 bases aligning to TRBD2. The CDR3 has 15 residues. In germline, CDR1 is SGHNT, CDR2 YENEEA. Trimming took 0 bases from V and 7 from J; bases not matched to a gene: 3. CDR3 sequence reads: CASSLEAGGWNEQFF. The CDR3 bases are TGTGCCAGCAGCTTAGAAGCGGGGGGGTGGAATGAGCAGTTCTTC.

This clonotype was picked up a small number of times. V usage is TRBV4-2 and J usage is TRBJ2-7; D is unresolved. Germline V gene lookup returns CDR1 LGHNA and CDR2 YNFKEQ. CDR3 length: 11 amino acids. V was cut by 1 base and J by 6 bases, with 4 bases left in between. CDR3 loop: CASSQGSEQYF. As DNA, the CDR3 is TGTGCCAGCAGCCAAGGATCCGAGCAGTACTTC.

The chain is built from TRBV7-8 and TRBJ1-5, with D unclear. V shed 1 base and J shed 5 bases, with 9 bases lying between them. The CDR3 length is 14 residues. Germline CDR1 SGHVS, CDR2 FQNEAQ. The CDR3 DNA reads as TGTGCCAGCAGCTTAGGGTCAGTTGATCAGCCCCAGCATTTT. Its protein is CASSLGSVDQPQHF.

This clonotype has just a few counts. The genes are TRBV7-2 and TRBJ2-3; D is ambiguous. Per germline, CDR1 SGHTA and CDR2 FQGNSA. V lost 2 bases and J lost 4, with 13 bases in between. The CDR3 consists of 15 residues. The DNA for the CDR3 is TGTGCCAGCAGCTTAAAGGATGGTTGGGCAGATACGCAGTATTTT. Encoded protein: CASSLKDGWADTQYF.

This chain connects TRBV7-2 to TRBJ2-7, with D hard to call. The CDR3 is made up of 12 amino acids. V lost 1 base, J lost 7 bases, and 8 bases lay in between. The germline V gene encodes CDR1 SGHTA and CDR2 FQGNSA. In DNA form, the CDR3 reads TGTGCCAGCAGCTTAGATCGTCGGGAGCAGTACTTC. Its translation: CASSLDRREQYF.

This clonotype has just a few counts. The chain has TRBV7-2 and TRBJ1-6; D is possibly TRBD1 (5 bases). V gave up 2 bases and J gave up 13 bases, with 12 bases separating them. The germline CDR1 and CDR2 sequences are SGHTA and FQGNSA. CDR3 size: 13 residues. The CDR3 protein is CASSLRGYRPLHF. The CDR3 DNA sequence: TGTGCCAGCAGCTTACGAGGTTACAGGCCCCTCCACTTT.

This sequence joins TRBV10-3 and TRBJ1-2; tentatively, D is TRBD1 (5 bases). Trimming stripped 11 bases from V and 2 bases from J, with 12 bases between. Germline assignment: CDR1 ENHRY and CDR2 SYGVKD. The CDR3 sequence is 12 residues long. The CDR3 nucleotides are TGTGCCGCCCTGGGGACCAACTATGGCTACACCTTC. This gives the protein CAALGTNYGYTF.

This clonotype was observed a few times. V is TRBV11-2 and J is TRBJ2-1; 8 nucleotides line up with TRBD2. With 6 bases clipped from V and 4 bases from J, the junction kept 2 bases outside the gene matches. CDR3 length: 13 residues. Germline loops: CDR1 SGHAT, CDR2 FQNNGV. The CDR3: CASRRGGYNEQFF. The CDR3 coding sequence is TGTGCCAGCAGACGGGGGGGATACAATGAGCAGTTCTTC.

This chain connects TRBV14 to TRBJ2-1; D is possibly TRBD1 (5 bases). Trimming shortened V by 2 bases and J by 1 base, and 6 bases separated the two germline ends. CDR1 and CDR2 (germline): SGHDN, FVKESK. The CDR3 totals 14 residues. DNA for the CDR3: TGTGCCAGCAGCCAATGGACATCCTACAATGAGCAGTTCTTC. The encoded protein is CASSQWTSYNEQFF.

The rearrangement uses TRBV7-6 and TRBJ1-2; D is unclear. Trimming took 0 bases from V and 0 from J, leaving 8 bases between them. The CDR3 consists of 15 residues. Germline V CDR1 and CDR2: SGHVS, FNYEAQ. The CDR3 region is CASSLAGPANYGYTF. The CDR3 DNA follows: TGTGCCAGCAGCTTAGCTGGTCCCGCTAACTATGGCTACACCTTC.

In its sample, this clonotype was seen many times. This rearrangement joins TRBV6-2 or TRBV6-3 to TRBJ2-7, with TRBD1 as a possible D gene (6 bases). The germline V gene encodes CDR1 MNHEY and CDR2 SVGEGT. The CDR3 runs to 15 residues. Trimming removed 4 bases from V and 0 bases from J, with 13 bases in between. CDR3 protein: CASSFRQASSYEQYF. CDR3 DNA sequence: TGTGCCAGCAGTTTTCGACAGGCTAGCTCCTACGAGCAGTACTTC.

The V gene is TRBV6-5, the J gene TRBJ2-1; 8 bases are a match to TRBD2. V was pared by 2 bases and J by 4 bases, with 4 bases of the junction left unmatched. CDR1 and CDR2 (germline): MNHEY, SVGAGI. CDR3 length: 15 amino acids. The DNA of the CDR3 is TGTGCCAGCAGTTACACTAGCGGAATGTACAATGAGCAGTTCTTC. This translates into CASSYTSGMYNEQFF.

This clonotype was counted only a few times. V usage is TRBV10-3 and J usage is TRBJ2-7; D is perhaps TRBD2 (5 bases). Deletions cut 8 bases from V and 5 bases from J, with 10 bases between. The germline V gene encodes CDR1 ENHRY and CDR2 SYGVKD. There are 11 residues in the CDR3. This CDR3 is CAIESGNEQYF. The CDR3 DNA reads as TGTGCCATCGAATCGGGGAACGAGCAGTACTTC.

CDR3 loop: CASSLDSSGGLSSYNEQFF. The CDR3 bases are TGTGCCAGCAGCTTAGATTCTAGCGGGGGATTGAGCTCCTACAATGAGCAGTTCTTC. This sequence joins TRBV11-2 and TRBJ2-1; 10 bases line up with TRBD2. J was trimmed by 0 bases and V by 0 bases; bases with no gene match: 8. This CDR3 is built from 19 residues. Germline CDR1 SGHAT, CDR2 FQNNGV.

As for this clonotype: Germline is not matched at one junction end, which may reflect a read error. The J gene is TRBJ2-3, the V gene TRBV7-9; 11 bases line up with TRBD1. This CDR3 has 15 amino acids. Germline-derived CDR1 and CDR2 are SEHNR and FQNEAQ (reference sequence). This CDR3 is CASSLADRGPDTQYF. The CDR3 DNA sequence: TGTGCCAGCAGCCTAGCGGACAGGGGGCCAGATACGCAGTATTTT.

This clonotype appeared a few times. V and J are TRBV7-8 and TRBJ1-2; 10 bases match TRBD1. J gave up 1 base and V 5 bases, and 7 bases lay outside the gene matches. The CDR3 is 16 amino acids. CDR1 is SGHVS and CDR2 is FQNEAQ in the germline V gene. The CDR3 protein is CASSHRDRGNNYGYTF. The CDR3 coding sequence is TGTGCCAGCAGCCACAGGGACAGGGGAAATAACTATGGCTACACCTTC. Based on the CDR3 plus reference TRBV7-8 and TRBJ1-2, the full variable domain is GAGVSQSPRYKVAKRGQDVALRCDPISGHVSLFWYQQALGQGPEFLTYFQNEAQLDKSGLPSDRFFAERPEGSVSTLKIQRTQQEDSAVYLCASSHRDRGNNYGYTFGSGTRLTVV.

This clonotype was counted a few times. The chain recombines TRBV7-2 with TRBJ1-6; 9 nucleotides align to TRBD1. After removal of 5 bases from V and 6 bases from J, the junction contained 5 bases not matched to a gene. The length of the CDR3 is 15 residues. Germline V gene lookup returns CDR1 SGHTA and CDR2 FQGNSA. CDR3 loop: CASSQGTGPNSPLHF. The CDR3 DNA reads TGTGCCAGCAGCCAGGGGACAGGGCCTAATTCACCCCTCCACTTT.

This clonotype was detected only a few times. The chain couples TRBV6-5 to TRBJ1-1; D possibly corresponds to TRBD1 (5 bases). The CDR3 loop spans 15 amino acids. The germline gives CDR1 MNHEY, CDR2 SVGAGI. Trimming shortened V by 10 bases and J by 6 bases, and 24 bases separated the two germline ends. As DNA, the CDR3 is TGTGCCACCTCAACCCAGGACACGATAATCGCTGAAGCTTTCTTT. This encodes CATSTQDTIIAEAFF.

This clonotype showed up many times. The rearrangement uses TRBV6-4 and TRBJ2-3; 8 nucleotides match TRBD2. Germline lookup yields CDR1 MRHNA and CDR2 SNTAGT. Trimming removed 4 bases from V and 5 bases from J; junction bases left unmatched: 8. The CDR3 has 15 amino acids. The CDR3 nucleotides are TGTGCCAGCAGTGTGCGAGCGGGGGATCAAGATACGCAGTATTTT. Its translation: CASSVRAGDQDTQYF.

The chain couples TRBV7-4 to TRBJ2-1, with D uncertain. The CDR3 is made up of 14 amino acids. Trimming took 2 bases from V and 5 from J, leaving 10 bases between them. Germline loops: CDR1 SGHVT, CDR2 SQSDAQ. The CDR3 bases are TGTGCCAGCAGCTTAAGAGCCCGAGACAATGAGCAGTTCTTC. Protein sequence: CASSLRARDNEQFF.

This clonotype was counted ten times or more. V usage is TRBV4-3 and J usage is TRBJ2-2; no clear D gene. V was pared by 0 bases and J by 3 bases, with 8 bases between. CDR1 LGHNA and CDR2 YSLEER come from the germline V gene. This CDR3 comprises 15 residues. The CDR3 DNA follows: TGCGCCAGCAGCCAAGAGTATCACCACACCGGGGAGCTGTTTTTT. Translated, it gives CASSQEYHHTGELFF.

This clonotype has a handful of counts. The chain joins TRBV12-3 or TRBV12-4 to TRBJ1-5, with unresolved D. The length of the CDR3 is 13 residues. Trimming removed 1 base from V and 3 bases from J, with 4 bases in between. CDR3 nucleotides: TGTGCCAGCAGTTTAGGGCACAATCAGCCCCAGCATTTT. Encoded protein: CASSLGHNQPQHF.

This clonotype was recorded only once. This sequence joins TRBV10-3 and TRBJ1-1, with no clear D. CDR3 length: 13 residues. Germline-derived CDR1 and CDR2 are ENHRY and SYGVKD. V gave up 6 bases and J gave up 6 bases, with 14 bases separating them. The CDR3 sequence: CAIRDLGSPEAFF. The CDR3 DNA reads as TGTGCCATCAGGGATTTAGGGAGTCCTGAAGCTTTCTTT.

The rearrangement uses TRBV7-9 and TRBJ2-2, with D possibly being TRBD2 (5 bases). CDR1 is SEHNR, CDR2 FQNEAQ, per germline (reference sequence). Trimming shortened V by 4 bases and J by 1 base, and 10 bases separated the two germline ends. There are 15 residues in the CDR3. The CDR3 protein is CASSSAGLNTGELFF. In DNA, the CDR3 is TGTGCCAGCAGCTCGGCGGGCCTGAACACCGGGGAGCTGTTTTTT.

The chain employs TRBV14 and TRBJ1-2; D is undetermined. From germline, CDR1 is SGHDN and CDR2 FVKESK. This CDR3 spans 18 amino acids. V was trimmed by 5 bases and J by 8 bases, leaving 30 bases between them. CDR3 in amino acids: CASSSVERRAGRFDGYTF. The CDR3 DNA reads TGTGCCAGCAGCTCGGTCGAGCGGAGGGCAGGCCGGTTTGACGGCTACACCTTC. The variable domain in full, completed from reference TRBV14 and TRBJ1-2, reads EAGVTQFPSHSVIEKGQTVTLRCDPISGHDNLYWYRRVMGKEIKFLLHFVKESKQDESGMPNNRFLAERTGGTYSTLKVQPAELEDSGVYFCASSSVERRAGRFDGYTFGSGTRLTVV.

This sequence joins TRBV6-1 and TRBJ2-2; TRBD1 aligns across 8 bases. This CDR3 has 15 amino acids. V was pared by 6 bases and J by 5 bases, with 8 bases of the junction left unmatched. Germline V gene sequence: CDR1 MNHNS, CDR2 SASEGT. CDR3 nucleotide sequence: TGTGCCAGCAGAACCGGGACAGGTGATACCGGGGAGCTGTTTTTT. Translation: CASRTGTGDTGELFF.

The chain uses TRBV2 and TRBJ2-1, with 12 positions matching TRBD2. The J segment lost 4 bases and the V segment lost 7 bases, leaving 2 bases of the junction unmatched. Germline V gene lookup returns CDR1 SNHLY and CDR2 FYNNEI. There are 14 residues in the CDR3. For the CDR3, the DNA is TGTGCCAGCAAGCTAGCGGGGGGGTACAATGAGCAGTTCTTC. Translated: CASKLAGGYNEQFF.

The chain has TRBV5-1 and TRBJ2-3; no firm D call. Between the trimmed V and J ends, which lost 4 bases and 3 bases, there was a span of 12 bases. This CDR3 has 14 residues. Germline V gene lookup returns CDR1 SGHRS and CDR2 YFSETQ. The CDR3 loop reads CASSLTEATDTQYF. As DNA, the CDR3 is TGCGCCAGCAGCCTAACAGAGGCGACAGATACGCAGTATTTT.